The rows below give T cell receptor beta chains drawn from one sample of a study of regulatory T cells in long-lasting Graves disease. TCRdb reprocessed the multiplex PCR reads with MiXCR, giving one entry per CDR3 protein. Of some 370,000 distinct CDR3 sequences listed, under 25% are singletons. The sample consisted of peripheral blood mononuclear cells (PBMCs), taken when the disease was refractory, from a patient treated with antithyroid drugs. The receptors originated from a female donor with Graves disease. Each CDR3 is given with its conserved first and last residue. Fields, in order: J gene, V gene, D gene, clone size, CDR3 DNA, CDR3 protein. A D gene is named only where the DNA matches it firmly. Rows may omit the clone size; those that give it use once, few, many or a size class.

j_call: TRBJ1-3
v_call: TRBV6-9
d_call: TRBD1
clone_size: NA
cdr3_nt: TGTGCCAGCAGTTACGACAGGGGAGCTGGAAACACCATATATTTT
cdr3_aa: CASSYDRGAGNTIYF

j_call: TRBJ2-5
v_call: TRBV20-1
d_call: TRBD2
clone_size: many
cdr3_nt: TGCAGTGCTAGAGAGGGGGGGAGGGGAAGCGAGGAGACCCAGTACTTC
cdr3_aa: CSAREGGRGSEETQYF

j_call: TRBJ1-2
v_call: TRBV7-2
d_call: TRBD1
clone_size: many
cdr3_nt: TGTGCCAGCAGTCCCCGGGGGGGACAGGGGGCTCAGGGCTACACCTTC
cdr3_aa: CASSPRGGQGAQGYTF

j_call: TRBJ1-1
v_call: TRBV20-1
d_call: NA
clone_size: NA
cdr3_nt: TGCAGTGCTACAAAGAACACTGAAGCTTTCTTT
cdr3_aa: CSATKNTEAFF

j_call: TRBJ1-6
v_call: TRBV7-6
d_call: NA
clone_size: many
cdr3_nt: TGTGCCAGCAGCTTTGCGGGGGGATCACCCCTCCACTTT
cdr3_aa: CASSFAGGSPLHF

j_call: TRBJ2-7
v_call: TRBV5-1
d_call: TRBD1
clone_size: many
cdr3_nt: TGTGCCAGCAGCACCGGGACAGGGGTTTACGAGCAGTACTTC
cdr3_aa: CASSTGTGVYEQYF

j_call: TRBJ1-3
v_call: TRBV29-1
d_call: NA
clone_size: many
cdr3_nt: TGCAGCGTTAGGCTGTCCTCTGGAAACACCATATATTTT
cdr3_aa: CSVRLSSGNTIYF

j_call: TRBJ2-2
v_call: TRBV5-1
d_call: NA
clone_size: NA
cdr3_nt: TGCGCCAGCAGCCTTGCCGTTGGTCCGAACACCGGGGAGCTGTTTTTT
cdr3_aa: CASSLAVGPNTGELFF

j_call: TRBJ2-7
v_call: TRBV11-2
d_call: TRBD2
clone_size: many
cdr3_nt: TGTGCCAGCAGCATAGTTCTAGCGGGAGGGACCTACGAGCAGTACTTC
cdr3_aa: CASSIVLAGGTYEQYF

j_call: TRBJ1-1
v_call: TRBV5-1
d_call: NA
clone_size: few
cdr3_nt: TGCGCCAGCAGCTTGGCTGGGGGGCTTGGCACTGAAGCTTTCTTT
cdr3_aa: CASSLAGGLGTEAFF

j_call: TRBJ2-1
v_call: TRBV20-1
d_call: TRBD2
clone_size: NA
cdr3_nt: TGCAGTGCTCAGCGGGAGGGCGTATACAATGAGCAGTTCTTC
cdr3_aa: CSAQREGVYNEQFF

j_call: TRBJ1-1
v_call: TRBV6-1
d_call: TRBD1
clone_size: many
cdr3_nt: TGTGCCAGCAGTGTGACAGGGATCATCGGTGAAGCTTTCTTT
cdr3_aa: CASSVTGIIGEAFF

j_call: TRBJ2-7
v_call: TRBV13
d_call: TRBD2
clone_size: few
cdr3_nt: TGTGCCAGCAGCTCTCCTAGCGGGCCAACCTACGAGCAGTACTTC
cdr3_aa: CASSSPSGPTYEQYF

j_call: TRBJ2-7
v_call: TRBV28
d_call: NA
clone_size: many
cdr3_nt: TGTGCCAGCAGTGTTGGCAGGGCCTACGAGCAGTACTTC
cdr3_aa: CASSVGRAYEQYF

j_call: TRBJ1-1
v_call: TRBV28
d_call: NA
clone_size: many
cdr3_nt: TGTGCCAGCAGCCTGACAGTATCGAACACTGAAGCTTTCTTT
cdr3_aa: CASSLTVSNTEAFF

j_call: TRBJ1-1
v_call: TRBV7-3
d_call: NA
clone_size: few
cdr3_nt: TGTGCCAGCAGCTTACTGGGGATACAGAACACTGAAGCTTTCTTT
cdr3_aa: CASSLLGIQNTEAFF

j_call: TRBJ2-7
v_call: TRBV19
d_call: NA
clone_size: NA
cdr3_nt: TGTGCCAGTAGTATCGGCTGGTCGACCGAGCAGTACTTC
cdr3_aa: CASSIGWSTEQYF

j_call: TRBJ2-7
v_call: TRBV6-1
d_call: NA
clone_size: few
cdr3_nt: TGTGCCAGCAGTGACACGGGACTTAGAAGCTCCTACGAGCAGTACTTC
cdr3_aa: CASSDTGLRSSYEQYF

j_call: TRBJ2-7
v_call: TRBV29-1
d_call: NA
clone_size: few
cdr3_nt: TGCAGCGTTGCTGGGGGGAGTTGGGAGCAGTACTTC
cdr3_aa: CSVAGGSWEQYF

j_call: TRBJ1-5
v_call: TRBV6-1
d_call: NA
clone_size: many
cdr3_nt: TGTGCCAGCAGGGGGGCGGGCCAATACCAGCCCCAGCATTTT
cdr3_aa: CASRGAGQYQPQHF

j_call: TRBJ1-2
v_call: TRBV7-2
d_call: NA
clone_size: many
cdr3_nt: TGTGCCAGCAGCTTAAAAGCTGGCTATGGCTACACCTTC
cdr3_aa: CASSLKAGYGYTF

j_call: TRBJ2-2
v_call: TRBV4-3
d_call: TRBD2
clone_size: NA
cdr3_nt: TGCGCCAGCAGCCAGGCGGCGGTTGGGTTAAGGACTAGCGGGAGGACGAACACCGGGGAGCTGTTTTTT
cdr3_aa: CASSQAAVGLRTSGRTNTGELFF

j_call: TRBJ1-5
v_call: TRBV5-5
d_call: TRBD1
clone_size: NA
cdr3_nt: TGTGCCAGCAGCCGCCAGGGGGGGAGCGAACAGGCCCAGCATTTT
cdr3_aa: CASSRQGGSEQAQHF

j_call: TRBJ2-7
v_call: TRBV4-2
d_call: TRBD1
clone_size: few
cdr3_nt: TGTGCCAGCAGCCAACAACAGGGGTACTACGAGCAGTACTTC
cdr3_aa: CASSQQQGYYEQYF

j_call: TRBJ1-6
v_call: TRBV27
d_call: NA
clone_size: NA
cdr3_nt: TGTGCCAGCACCTACAGGGTGGCGTCTTTAAGCTCCTATAATTCACCCCTCCACTTT
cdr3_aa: CASTYRVASLSSYNSPLHF

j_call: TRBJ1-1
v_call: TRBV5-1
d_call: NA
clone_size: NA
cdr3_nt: TGCGCCAGCAGCTTGCCCAGGGAAGGTACGAACACTGAAGCTTTCTTT
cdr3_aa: CASSLPREGTNTEAFF

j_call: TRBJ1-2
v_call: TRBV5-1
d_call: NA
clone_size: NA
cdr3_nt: TGCGCCAGCAGCTGGGGACTCCGAAACGAGGATGGCTACACCTTC
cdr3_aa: CASSWGLRNEDGYTF

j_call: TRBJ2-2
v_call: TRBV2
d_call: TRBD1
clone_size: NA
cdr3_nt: TGTGCCAGCAGTGCTCCCGACAGGGCCCCCAACACCGGGGAGCTGTTTTTT
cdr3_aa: CASSAPDRAPNTGELFF

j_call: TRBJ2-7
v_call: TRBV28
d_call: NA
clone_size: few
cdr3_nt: TGTGCCAGCAGTTTTCTTGAACAACTATCCTACGAGCAGTACTTC
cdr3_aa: CASSFLEQLSYEQYF

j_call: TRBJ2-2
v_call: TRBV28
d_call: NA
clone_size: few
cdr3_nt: TGTGCCAGCAGTTTGGGGGAACTGATAGTCCCGAGGGAGCTGTTTTTT
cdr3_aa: CASSLGELIVPRELFF

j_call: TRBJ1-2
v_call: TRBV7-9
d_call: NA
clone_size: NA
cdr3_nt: TGTGCCAGCAGCTCGACCTCGGGCCTCGGGCACTATGGCTACACCTTC
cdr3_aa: CASSSTSGLGHYGYTF

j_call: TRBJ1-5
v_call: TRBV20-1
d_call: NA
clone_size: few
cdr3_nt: TGCAGTGCTAAAGCTCGGGACGGCGGTAGCAATCAGCCCCAGCATTTT
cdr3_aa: CSAKARDGGSNQPQHF

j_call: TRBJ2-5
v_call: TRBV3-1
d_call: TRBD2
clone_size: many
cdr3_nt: TGTGCCAGCAGCCAAGTAGGTAGCGGGAGGATCCGGACGTCACAAGAGACCCAGTACTTC
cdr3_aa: CASSQVGSGRIRTSQETQYF

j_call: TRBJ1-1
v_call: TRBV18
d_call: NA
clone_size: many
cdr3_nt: TGTGCCAGCTCCCAGGGGAAGAACACTGAAGCTTTCTTT
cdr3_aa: CASSQGKNTEAFF

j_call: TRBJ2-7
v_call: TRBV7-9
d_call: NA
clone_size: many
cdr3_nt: TGTGCCAGCAGCATCGACACCGTAAAGCAGTACTTC
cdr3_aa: CASSIDTVKQYF

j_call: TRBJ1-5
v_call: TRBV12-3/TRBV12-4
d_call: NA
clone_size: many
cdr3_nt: TGTGCCAGCAGTTTGTTGGCCGTTGGAGTTAGCAATCAGCCCCAGCATTTT
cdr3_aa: CASSLLAVGVSNQPQHF

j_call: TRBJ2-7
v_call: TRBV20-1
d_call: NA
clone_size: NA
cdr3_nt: TGCAGTGCTAGAGATCGGGGACAAACCTACGAGCAGTACTTC
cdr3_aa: CSARDRGQTYEQYF

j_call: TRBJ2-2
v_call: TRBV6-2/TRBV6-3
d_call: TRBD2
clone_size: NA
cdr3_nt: TGTGCCAGCACCCCCTCTGGGGGGGACACCGGGGAGCTGTTTTTT
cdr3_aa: CASTPSGGDTGELFF

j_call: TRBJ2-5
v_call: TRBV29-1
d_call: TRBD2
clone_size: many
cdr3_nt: TGCAGCGTTGTGTACGGGAGGGCGCTGAAAGAGACCCAGTACTTC
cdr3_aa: CSVVYGRALKETQYF

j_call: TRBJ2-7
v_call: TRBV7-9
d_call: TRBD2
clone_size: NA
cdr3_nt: TGTGCCAGCAGCGAAGTAGCGGGAGGAAGCTCCTACGAGCAGTACTTC
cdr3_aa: CASSEVAGGSSYEQYF

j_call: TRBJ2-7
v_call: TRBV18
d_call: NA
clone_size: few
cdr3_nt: TGTGCCAGCTCCCCCAGAGAAGTAGCGAGGGAGCAGTACTTC
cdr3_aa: CASSPREVAREQYF

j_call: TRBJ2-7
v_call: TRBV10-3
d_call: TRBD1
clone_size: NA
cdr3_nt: TGTGCCATCAGGACAGGGGACTCCTACGAGCAGTACTTC
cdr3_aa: CAIRTGDSYEQYF

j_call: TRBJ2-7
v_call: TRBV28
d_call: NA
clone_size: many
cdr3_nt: TGTGCCAGTTCGGGACCCTACTACGAGCAGTACTTC
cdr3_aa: CASSGPYYEQYF

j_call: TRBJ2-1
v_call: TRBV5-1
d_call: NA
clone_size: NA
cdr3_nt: TGCGCCAGCAGTACCGGGACTCAAGTTTACAATGAGCAGTTCTTC
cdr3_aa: CASSTGTQVYNEQFF

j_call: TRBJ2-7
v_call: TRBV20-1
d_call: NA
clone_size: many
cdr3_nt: TGCAGTGCTAGGTCCAGTGGGGGGACGAGAACCTACGAGCAGTACTTC
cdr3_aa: CSARSSGGTRTYEQYF

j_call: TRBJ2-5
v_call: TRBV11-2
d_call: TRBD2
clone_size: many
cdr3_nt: TGTGCCAGCAGCTTCGGGGGACTAGGGCAAGAGACCCAGTACTTC
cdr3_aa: CASSFGGLGQETQYF

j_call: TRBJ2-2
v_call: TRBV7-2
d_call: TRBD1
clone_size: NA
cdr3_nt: TGTGCCAGCAGCATAAGACAGGGAACCGGGGAGCTGTTTTTT
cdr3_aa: CASSIRQGTGELFF

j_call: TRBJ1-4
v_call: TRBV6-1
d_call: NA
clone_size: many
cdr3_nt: TGTGCCAGCAGTGTGGCCTGGGGAGCTAATGAAAAACTGTTTTTT
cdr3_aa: CASSVAWGANEKLFF

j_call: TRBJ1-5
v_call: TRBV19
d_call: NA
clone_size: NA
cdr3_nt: TGTGCCAGTATGAGTAGCAATCAGCCCCAGCATTTT
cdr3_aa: CASMSSNQPQHF

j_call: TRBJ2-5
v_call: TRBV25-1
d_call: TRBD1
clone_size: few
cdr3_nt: TGTGCCAGCACGGGACAGGCATCGAAGACCCAGTACTTC
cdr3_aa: CASTGQASKTQYF

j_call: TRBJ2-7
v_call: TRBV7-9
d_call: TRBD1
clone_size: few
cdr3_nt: TGTGCCAGCAGCTTAAGCGACAGGGGATCCTACGAGCAGTACTTC
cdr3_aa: CASSLSDRGSYEQYF

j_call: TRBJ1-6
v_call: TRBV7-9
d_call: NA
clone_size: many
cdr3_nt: TGTGCCAGCAGCCCTACTGGGCGGCTCGGTAATTCACCCCTCCACTTT
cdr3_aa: CASSPTGRLGNSPLHF

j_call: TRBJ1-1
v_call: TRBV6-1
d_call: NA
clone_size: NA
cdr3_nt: TGTGCCAGCAGTCCAGGGCCTCTGAGAGCTTTCTTT
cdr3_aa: CASSPGPLRAFF

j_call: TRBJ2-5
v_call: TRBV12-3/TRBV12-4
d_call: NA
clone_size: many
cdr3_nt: TGTGCCAGCAGTTTGGCCTTTCGGGACGCAGAGACCCAGTACTTC
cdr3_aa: CASSLAFRDAETQYF

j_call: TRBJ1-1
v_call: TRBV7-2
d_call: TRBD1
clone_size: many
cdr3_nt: TGTGCCAGCAGCGTTGACAGGGGACCCCTTGCCACTGAAGCTTTCTTT
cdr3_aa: CASSVDRGPLATEAFF

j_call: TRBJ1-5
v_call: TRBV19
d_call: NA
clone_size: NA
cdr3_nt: TGTGCCAGTAGTTACTCGGCCAATAGCAATCGGCCCCAGCATTTT
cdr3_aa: CASSYSANSNRPQHF

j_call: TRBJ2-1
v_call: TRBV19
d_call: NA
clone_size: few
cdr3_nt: TGTGCCAGTAGTATAGATCTAAGAGGGGATGAGCAGTTCTTC
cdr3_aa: CASSIDLRGDEQFF

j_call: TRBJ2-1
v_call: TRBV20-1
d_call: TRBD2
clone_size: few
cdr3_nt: TGCAGTCTATTAGCGGGAGAAGCTGTTGGTGTTTACAATGAGCAGTTCTTC
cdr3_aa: CSLLAGEAVGVYNEQFF